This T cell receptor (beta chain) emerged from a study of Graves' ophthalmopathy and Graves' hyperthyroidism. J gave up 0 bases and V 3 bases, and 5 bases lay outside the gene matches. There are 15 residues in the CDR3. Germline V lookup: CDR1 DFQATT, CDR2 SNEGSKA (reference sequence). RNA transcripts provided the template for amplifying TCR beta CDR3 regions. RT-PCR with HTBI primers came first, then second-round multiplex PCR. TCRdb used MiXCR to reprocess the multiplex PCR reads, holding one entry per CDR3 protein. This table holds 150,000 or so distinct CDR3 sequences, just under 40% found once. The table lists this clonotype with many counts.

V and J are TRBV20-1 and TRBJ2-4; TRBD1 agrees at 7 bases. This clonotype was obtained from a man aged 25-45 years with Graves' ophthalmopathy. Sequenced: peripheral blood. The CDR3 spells CSARDRNQAKNIQYF. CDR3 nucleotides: TGCAGTGCTAGGGACAGGAACCAAGCCAAAAACATTCAGTACTTC.